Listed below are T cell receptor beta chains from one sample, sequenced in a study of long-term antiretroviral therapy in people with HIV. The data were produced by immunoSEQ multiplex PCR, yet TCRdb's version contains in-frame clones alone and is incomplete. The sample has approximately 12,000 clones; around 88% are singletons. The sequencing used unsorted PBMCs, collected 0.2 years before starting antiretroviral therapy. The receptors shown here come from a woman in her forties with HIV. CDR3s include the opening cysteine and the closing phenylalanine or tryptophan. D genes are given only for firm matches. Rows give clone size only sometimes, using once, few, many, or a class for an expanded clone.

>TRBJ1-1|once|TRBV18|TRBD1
TGTGCCAGCTCACCACTGGACAGGGACACTGAAGCTTTCTTT
CASSPLDRDTEAFF
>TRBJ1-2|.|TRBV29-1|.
TGCAGCGTTGAAAATAAGGGGCCCTATGGCTACACCTTC
CSVENKGPYGYTF
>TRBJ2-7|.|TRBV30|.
TGTGCCTGGCAGGGGAGCTCCTACGAGCAGTACTTC
CAWQGSSYEQYF
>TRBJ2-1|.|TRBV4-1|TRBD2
TGCGCCAGCAGCCAGTTCAGCGGGGGCCTCGGAAATGAGCAGTTCTTC
CASSQFSGGLGNEQFF
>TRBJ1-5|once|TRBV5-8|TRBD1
TGTGCCAGCAGCCGGGACAGGGGTAGCGATCAGCCCCAGCATTTT
CASSRDRGSDQPQHF
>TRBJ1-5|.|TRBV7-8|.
TGTGCCAGCAGCTTATATTCTGGACAGCTTTATAGCAATCAGCCCCAGCATTTT
CASSLYSGQLYSNQPQHF
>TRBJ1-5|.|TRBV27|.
TGTGCCAGCAGTTTAGGTAGTAAAGCCCATCAGCCCCAGCATTTT
CASSLGSKAHQPQHF
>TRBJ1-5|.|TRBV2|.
TGTGCCAGTGGGGCCGGAGGGTTTAGCAATCAGCCCCAGCATTTT
CASGAGGFSNQPQHF
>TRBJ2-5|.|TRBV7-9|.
TGTGCCAGCAGACCTTCGGCAATCCAAGAGACCCAGTACTTC
CASRPSAIQETQYF
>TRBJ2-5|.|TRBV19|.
TGTGCCAGTAGTAAGGGGCTTCGGTCCGGGTTGCACCAAGAGACCCAGTACTTC
CASSKGLRSGLHQETQYF
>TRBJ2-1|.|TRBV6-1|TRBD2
TGTGCCAGCAGTGAAGCACCGGGGGGGCCCAATGAGCAGTTCTTC
CASSEAPGGPNEQFF
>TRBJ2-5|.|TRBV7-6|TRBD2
TGTGCCAGCAGCTTAGCGGGAAGGAGACTAGCGGGGGAAACGGAGACCCAGTACTTC
CASSLAGRRLAGETETQYF
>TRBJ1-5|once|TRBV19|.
TGTGCCAGTCGTCTTGTGAATCAGCCCCAGCATTTT
CASRLVNQPQHF
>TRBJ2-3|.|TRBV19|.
TGTGCCAGTAGTATAGCGGGGGGCACAGATACGCAGTATTTT
CASSIAGGTDTQYF
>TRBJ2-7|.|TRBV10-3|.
TGTGCCATCAGTGGGGGGGACAGAGACTCCTACGAGCAGTACTTC
CAISGGDRDSYEQYF
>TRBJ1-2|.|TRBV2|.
TGTGCCAGCAGTTTGACACGACATAGACCTAACTATGGCTACACCTTC
CASSLTRHRPNYGYTF
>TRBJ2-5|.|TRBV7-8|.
TGTGCCAGCAGCCTCGCTTTTGGGCCCCAGGAGACCCAGTACTTC
CASSLAFGPQETQYF
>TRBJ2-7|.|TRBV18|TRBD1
TGTGCCAGCTCACCACCGGGACAGGCCTCCTACGAGCAGTACTTC
CASSPPGQASYEQYF
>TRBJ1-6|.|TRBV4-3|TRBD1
TGCGCCAGCAGCCAAGATCGGACAGGGGGTTCACCCCTCCACTTT
CASSQDRTGGSPLHF
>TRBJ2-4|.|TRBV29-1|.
TGCAGCGCCGCGGGGGCACTAGGTTATGGAAACATTCAGTACTTC
CSAAGALGYGNIQYF
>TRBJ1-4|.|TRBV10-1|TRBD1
TGCGCCAGCAGTAAGGACAGGGGCAGTAGGATTAATGAAAAACTGTTTTTT
CASSKDRGSRINEKLFF
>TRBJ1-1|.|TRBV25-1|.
TGTGCCAGCAGTGAACAGAACACTGAAGCTTTCTTT
CASSEQNTEAFF
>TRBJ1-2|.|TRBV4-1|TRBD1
TGCGCCAGCAGCCAAAGGGACAGGGGGTTAGAATATGGCTACACCTTC
CASSQRDRGLEYGYTF
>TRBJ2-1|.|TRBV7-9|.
TGTGCCAGCAGCTTAGGCGGATTCGGCAATGAGCAGTTCTTC
CASSLGGFGNEQFF
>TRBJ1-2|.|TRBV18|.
TGTGCCAGCTCACCCAGTGGCGTAGCGAACTATGGCTACACCTTC
CASSPSGVANYGYTF
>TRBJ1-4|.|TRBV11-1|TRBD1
TGTGCCAGCAGTTTTGGGACAGCCGGCGAGGAAAAACTGTTTTTT
CASSFGTAGEEKLFF
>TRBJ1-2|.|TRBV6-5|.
TGTGCCAGCAGCCGGGAGGGCGGCTATGGCTACACCTTC
CASSREGGYGYTF
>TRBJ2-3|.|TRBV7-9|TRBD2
TGTGCCAGCAGCTTAGGGAGCGGTCCCGGGAGGTCAGATACGCAGTATTTT
CASSLGSGPGRSDTQYF
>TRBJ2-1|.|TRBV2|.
TGTGCCAGCAGGGGGGGCTTGGGATTGGAGCGCAATGAGCAGTTCTTC
CASRGGLGLERNEQFF
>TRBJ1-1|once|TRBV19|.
TGTGCCAGTAGTATAGTGAGGGAAAACACTGAAGCTTTCTTT
CASSIVRENTEAFF
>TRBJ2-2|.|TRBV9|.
TGTGCCAGCAGCCGAGGACAGACCGACACCGGGGAGCTGTTTTTT
CASSRGQTDTGELFF
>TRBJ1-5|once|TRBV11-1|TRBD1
TGTGCCAGCAGTTTAACAGGGGGCGCTGGTCAGCCCCAGCATTTT
CASSLTGGAGQPQHF
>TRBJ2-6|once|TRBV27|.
TGTGCCAGCAGATCGGGCCGGCACGATTCCTTCTCTGGGGCCAACGTCCTGACTTTC
CASRSGRHDSFSGANVLTF
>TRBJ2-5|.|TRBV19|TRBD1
TGTGCCAGTAGTCCAAGGACAGGCGGGGAGACCCAGTACTTC
CASSPRTGGETQYF
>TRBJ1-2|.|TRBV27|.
TGTGCCAGCAGTCCCCGGTCCATTGTGGACTATGGCTACACCTTC
CASSPRSIVDYGYTF
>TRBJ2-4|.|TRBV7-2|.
TGTGCCAGCAGCTTAGAGCAGGGGCCGTGGGGCATTCAGTACTTC
CASSLEQGPWGIQYF
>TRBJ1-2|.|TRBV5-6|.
TGTGCCAGCAGCTATCTGGACGTGGGCTATGGCTACACCTTC
CASSYLDVGYGYTF
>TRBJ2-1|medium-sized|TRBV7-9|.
TGTGCCAGCAGCTTAAAAGGGATAAGTACTTACAATGAGCAGTTCTTC
CASSLKGISTYNEQFF
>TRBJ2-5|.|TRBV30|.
TGTGCCTGGAGTGCTTCCGGGGTTTTTGTGACCCAGTACTTC
CAWSASGVFVTQYF
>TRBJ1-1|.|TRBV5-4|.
TGTGCCAGCAGCTGGGGGGCCGGGGACACTGAAGCTTTCTTT
CASSWGAGDTEAFF
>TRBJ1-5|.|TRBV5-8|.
TGTGCCAGCAGCTTAGCCCCTACGCAGCCGACCCAGCATTTT
CASSLAPTQPTQHF
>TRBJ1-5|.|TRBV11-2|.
TGTGCCAGCAGCTTAGATCCGGGGCAGCCCCAGCATTTT
CASSLDPGQPQHF
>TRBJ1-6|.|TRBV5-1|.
TGCGCCAGCAGCCCCGGGGGTTTGAATTCACCCCTCCACTTT
CASSPGGLNSPLHF
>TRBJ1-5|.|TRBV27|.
TGTGCCAGCAGTACGGGTTATAGCAATCAGCCCCAGCATTTT
CASSTGYSNQPQHF
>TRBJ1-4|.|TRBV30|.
TGTGCCTGGAGTGTGCTGGGCAGGAATGAAAAACTGTTTTTT
CAWSVLGRNEKLFF
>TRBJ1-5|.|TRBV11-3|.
TGTGCCAGCAGCTACCGGGACGGTAGCAATCAGCCCCAGCATTTT
CASSYRDGSNQPQHF
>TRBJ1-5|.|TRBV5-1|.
TGCGCCAGCAGCTTGGAAGGAGGGGACGGTCAGCCCCAGCATTTT
CASSLEGGDGQPQHF
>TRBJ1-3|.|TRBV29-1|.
TGCAGCGCTAGAAGCGACACGGGGAACACCATATATTTT
CSARSDTGNTIYF
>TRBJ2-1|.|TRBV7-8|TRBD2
TGTGCCAGCAGCAGACTAGCGGGGGGGAACAATGAGCAGTTCTTC
CASSRLAGGNNEQFF
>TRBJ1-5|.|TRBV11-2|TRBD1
TGTGCCAGCAGCCCGGGACAGTCACCGAATCAGCCCCAGCATTTT
CASSPGQSPNQPQHF
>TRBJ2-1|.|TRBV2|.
TGTGCCAGCAAGTCAGGGTCCTACAATGAGCAGTTCTTC
CASKSGSYNEQFF
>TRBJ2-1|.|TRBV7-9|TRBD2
TGTGCCAGCAGCTCGCCCCGCGGGGGGATTAGCTATGAGCAGTTCTTC
CASSSPRGGISYEQFF
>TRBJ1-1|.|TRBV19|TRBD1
TGTGCCAGTAGTGTCGGACAGGGAGATCGCACTGAAGCTTTCTTT
CASSVGQGDRTEAFF
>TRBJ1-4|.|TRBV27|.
TGTGCCAGCAGTTTATTAAGTCCAGCAACTAATGAAAAACTGTTTTTT
CASSLLSPATNEKLFF
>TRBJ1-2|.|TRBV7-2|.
TGTGCCAGCAGCGCGGGGGCATATGGCTACACCTTC
CASSAGAYGYTF
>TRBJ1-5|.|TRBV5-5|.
TGTGCCAGCAGCTTGGTTGGAGAACCCCAGCATTTT
CASSLVGEPQHF
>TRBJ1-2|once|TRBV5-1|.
TGCGCCAGCAGCTTGACACAGGGACTGGATGGCTACACCTTC
CASSLTQGLDGYTF
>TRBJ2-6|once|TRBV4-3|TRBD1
TGCGCCAGCAGCCCGACAGGGGGGTCTGGGGCCAACGTCCTGACTTTC
CASSPTGGSGANVLTF
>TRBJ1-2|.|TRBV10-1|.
TGCGCCAGCAGTGAGTCGCGGGGCGACACTTTCAACTATGGCTACACCTTC
CASSESRGDTFNYGYTF